The 12 T cell receptor beta chains below all came from one sample that was sequenced in a study of OX40 agonist ivuxolimab in advanced cancers. Assay used: immunoSEQ multiplex PCR; TCRdb lists only in-frame clones, some missing. The sample contains 80,000 or so clones, roughly 90% of which appear only once. This specimen was CD4+ or CD8+ T cells sorted from blood, taken in a trial of the OX40 agonist ivuxolimab. These TCRs come from an adult with an advanced solid tumor such as melanoma, head and neck, liver or kidney cancer.

This clone was counted a single time. The CDR3 sequence is CASSSRTSATYEQYF. The CDR3 DNA sequence: TGTGCCAGCAGCTCCCGGACTAGCGCGACCTACGAGCAGTACTTC. This chain connects TRBV11-2 to TRBJ2-7; 9 bases match TRBD2. The CDR3 has 15 residues. V lost 4 bases to trimming and J lost 2 bases; unmatched junction nucleotides: 6. The V gene's germline CDR1 is SGHAT and CDR2 FQNNGV.

The chain joins TRBV28 to TRBJ1-2, with D tentatively TRBD1 (5 bases). V was cut by 6 bases and J by 4 bases, with 9 bases left in between. Germline CDR1 reads MDHEN; CDR2 reads SYDVKM. The CDR3 loop spans 12 amino acids. The CDR3 reads CASSLGAYGYTF. The CDR3 nucleotides are TGTGCCAGCAGCCTAGGGGCCTATGGCTACACCTTC.

V and J are TRBV28 and TRBJ2-1, with D maybe TRBD2 (6 bases). The CDR3 is made up of 14 amino acids. V lost 5 bases, J lost 7 bases, and 15 bases lay in between. From germline, CDR1 is MDHEN and CDR2 SYDVKM. The chain's CDR3 is CASSGGGIVNEQFF. The CDR3 DNA follows: TGTGCCAGCAGTGGTGGGGGGATCGTAAATGAGCAGTTCTTC.

The rearrangement uses TRBV19 and TRBJ2-7, with TRBD1 identical over 7 bases. This CDR3 is built from 15 residues. Germline V gene lookup returns CDR1 LNHDA and CDR2 SQIVND (reference sequence). After removal of 3 bases from V and 4 bases from J, the junction contained 9 bases not matched to a gene. For the CDR3, the DNA is TGTGCCAGTAGTATTACCCATACAGGGGCGTACGAGCAGTACTTC. Its protein product is CASSITHTGAYEQYF.

The V and J genes are TRBV18 and TRBJ2-7; D uncertain. V was shortened by 4 bases and J by 2 bases, with 9 bases between the two germline ends. Germline CDR1 reads KGHSH; CDR2 reads LQKENI. This CDR3 has 13 residues. CDR3: CASSRGRTYEQYF. Written as DNA, the CDR3 is TGTGCCAGCTCACGCGGCCGTACCTACGAGCAGTACTTC.

The chain combines TRBV6-5 with TRBJ1-1; no firm D call. CDR3 size: 16 residues. Trimming pared 0 bases from V and 11 bases from J, leaving 22 bases between. CDR1 is MNHEY, CDR2 SVGAGI, per germline. DNA of the CDR3: TGTGCCAGCAGTTACTCGAGAGGGATAGGTGGTGATGTGGCTTTCTTT. Translation: CASSYSRGIGGDVAFF.

The J gene is TRBJ1-1, the V gene TRBV5-4; D gene unclear. The CDR3 runs to 14 residues. The V and J ends lost 0 bases and 4 bases respectively, with 10 bases between them. The V gene's germline CDR1 is SGHNT and CDR2 YYREEE (reference sequence). CDR3 DNA sequence: TGTGCCAGCAGCTTGGAATCTCGGTTCACTGAAGCTTTCTTT. Its protein is CASSLESRFTEAFF.

The gene calls are TRBV20-1 and TRBJ2-3, with a possible D match to TRBD1 (6 bases). Germline CDR1 is DFQATT and CDR2 is SNEGSKA (reference sequence). V dropped 3 bases and J dropped 10 bases, with 11 bases sitting between them. The CDR3 is made up of 11 amino acids. The CDR3 DNA is TGCAGTGCTAGTGCAGGGGCCCCGCAGTATTTT. The encoded protein is CSASAGAPQYF.

The rearrangement joins TRBV27 to TRBJ2-3, with D perhaps TRBD2 (6 bases). Per germline, CDR1 MNHEY and CDR2 SMNVEV (reference sequence). The CDR3 contains 16 residues. Deletions cut 6 bases from V and 0 bases from J, with 16 bases between. CDR3 nucleotides: TGTGCCAGCAGGCTTTTAGCGGTCTTTAGCACAGATACGCAGTATTTT. Residues: CASRLLAVFSTDTQYF.

This clone has just one count. V is TRBV5-4 and J is TRBJ2-5; the match to TRBD2 covers 13 bases. Germline V gene lookup returns CDR1 SGHNT and CDR2 YYREEE (reference sequence). CDR3 length: 19 residues. The V segment lost 2 bases and the J segment 0 bases; nucleotides outside the gene matches: 10. The CDR3 DNA is TGTGCCAGCAGCTTTCATACTCCGGGACTAGCGGGGTACCAAGAGACCCAGTACTTC. Protein product: CASSFHTPGLAGYQETQYF.

Note on this clone: At the DNA level, this CDR3 is encoded by other sequences in the same sample as well. The chain is built from TRBV5-1 and TRBJ1-3; tentatively, D is TRBD1 (5 bases). The CDR3 is made up of 13 amino acids. Germline CDR1 and CDR2: SGHRS and YFSETQ. V gave up 0 bases and J gave up 4 bases, with 5 bases separating them. The CDR3 sequence: CASSLGQGNTIYF. CDR3 sequence (DNA): TGCGCCAGCAGCTTGGGACAGGGAAACACCATATATTTT.

The rearrangement joins TRBV28 to TRBJ2-5; no clear D. The closer fit of TRBJ2-7 to the DNA end suggests the J call may be wrong. This CDR3 spans 14 amino acids. The germline CDR1 and CDR2 sequences are MDHEN and SYDVKM. Written as DNA, the CDR3 is TGTGCCAGCAGCCCAATCGACAAGGCCTACGAGCAGTACTTC. Translated, it gives CASSPIDKAYEQYF.